One and the same sample provided the 29 T cell receptor beta chains below, sequenced in a study of cytomegalovirus exposure and HLA in healthy donors (dated by TCRdb to 2017 to 2019). Library construction relied on the immunoSEQ multiplex PCR assay. The multiplex PCR relied on a mix of 60 forward primers for TCR Vbeta segments and 13 reverse primers for TCR Jbeta segments. Sourced from immuneACCESS, this table was stored by TCRdb with only in-frame sequences that have V and J called. A share of the clones is absent; for the studies checked, an unresolved V gene accounts for under half, and the remainder has no known explanation. This sample is represented by 150,000 to 200,000 clones; 80% to 85% of them were singletons. About 1.1% of the sample comes from the top ten. What was sequenced was PBMCs. These receptors originate from a woman between 40 and 50 years old in good health and CMV-seronegative.

The chain joins TRBV7-9 to TRBJ1-4; D is possibly TRBD1 (5 bases). Trimming shortened V by 8 bases and J by 7 bases, and 11 bases separated the two germline ends. Germline CDR1 SEHNR, CDR2 FQNEAQ (reference sequence). The CDR3 length is 12 residues. This chain's CDR3 is CASRGFGEKLFF. The CDR3 DNA follows: TGTGCCAGCCGGGGGTTTGGTGAAAAACTGTTTTTT.

The rearrangement uses TRBV7-9 and TRBJ1-1, with TRBD1 identical over 8 bases. After removal of 5 bases from V and 3 bases from J, the junction contained 8 bases not matched to a gene. CDR3 length: 15 residues. Per germline, CDR1 SEHNR and CDR2 FQNEAQ (reference sequence). The CDR3 sequence: CASSLDRDWDTEAFF. Written as DNA, the CDR3 is TGTGCCAGCAGCCTGGACAGGGATTGGGACACTGAAGCTTTCTTT. The full variable domain, its missing parts supplied by reference TRBV7-9 and TRBJ1-1, is DTGVSQNPRHKITKRGQNVTFRCDPISEHNRLYWYRQTLGQGPEFLTYFQNEAQLEKSRLLSDRFSAERPKGSFSTLEIQRTEQGDSAMYLCASSLDRDWDTEAFFGQGTRLTVV.

J is TRBJ2-7 and V is TRBV9; 7 bases match TRBD1. This CDR3 comprises 16 residues. Germline V gene sequence: CDR1 SGDLS, CDR2 YYNGEE. V was pared by 0 bases and J by 0 bases, with 6 bases of the junction left unmatched. The CDR3 nucleotides are TGTGCCAGCAGCGTAGGAGGGACAGCTCTCTCCTACGAGCAGTACTTC. This translates into CASSVGGTALSYEQYF.

The V and J genes are TRBV27 and TRBJ1-1; D unclear. Germline V gene lookup returns CDR1 MNHEY and CDR2 SMNVEV (reference sequence). This CDR3 contains 15 residues. Trimming removed 6 bases from V and 5 bases from J, with 19 bases in between. The CDR3 DNA reads TGTGCCAGCAGCTTACTCTCACAGACCTGGACTGAAGCTTTCTTT. This sequence encodes CASSLLSQTWTEAFF.

V usage is TRBV30 and J usage is TRBJ2-7; unclear D gene. The CDR3 loop spans 13 amino acids. The germline gives CDR1 GTSNPN, CDR2 SVGIG (reference sequence). V was cut by 2 bases and J by 3 bases, with 11 bases left in between. In DNA form, the CDR3 reads TGTGCCTGGAGTAGAGGTGTGATCTACGAGCAGTACTTC. Residues: CAWSRGVIYEQYF.

V usage is TRBV4-3 and J usage is TRBJ2-2; 10 bases fit TRBD2. The germline gives CDR1 LGHNA, CDR2 YSLEER. The CDR3 length is 17 residues. The V gene end was trimmed by 3 bases and the J gene end by 4 bases; junction bases not matched to a gene: 8. The CDR3 region has the DNA TGCGCCAGCAGCCACCTAGGGACTAGCGCGCGCACCGGGGAGCTGTTTTTT. This gives the protein CASSHLGTSARTGELFF.

This chain connects TRBV4-3 to TRBJ1-4, with 7 positions matching TRBD1. V trimming: 4 bases; J trimming: 8 bases; junction bases outside the gene matches: 16. The CDR3 extends over 17 amino acids. The germline V gene encodes CDR1 LGHNA and CDR2 YSLEER. The DNA for the CDR3 is TGCGCCAGCAGCCCCGCAAACAGGGGAATGAGTGAGGAAAAACTGTTTTTT. As protein: CASSPANRGMSEEKLFF.

J is TRBJ1-5 and V is TRBV4-1; 7 nucleotides agree with TRBD1. The ends lost 5 bases at V and 5 bases at J; junction bases unmatched: 6. Looked up from germline, CDR1 is MGHRA and CDR2 is YSYEKL. This CDR3 spans 14 amino acids. The CDR3 sequence: CASSFRQGDQPQHF. CDR3 nucleotides: TGCGCCAGCAGCTTTAGACAGGGAGATCAGCCCCAGCATTTT.

The chain links TRBV5-1 to TRBJ2-1, with a tentative D call TRBD2 (5 bases). The germline V and J ends were trimmed by 2 bases and 2 bases, with 17 bases remaining between them. The germline CDR1 and CDR2 sequences are SGHRS and YFSETQ. The CDR3 totals 17 residues. The CDR3 loop reads CASSFGSSGSAYNEQFF. CDR3 nucleotides: TGCGCCAGCAGCTTTGGTTCCTCGGGGAGCGCCTACAATGAGCAGTTCTTC.

The chain joins TRBV4-2 to TRBJ1-2; possibly TRBD1 for D (5 bases). The CDR3 totals 12 residues. The ends were cut back, 3 bases at V and 7 bases at J, with 9 bases in the middle. In germline, CDR1 is LGHNA, CDR2 YNFKEQ. The CDR3, as DNA: TGTGCCAGCAGCCAGGACACCTTTGGCTACACCTTC. Amino acids: CASSQDTFGYTF.

This rearrangement joins TRBV4-3 to TRBJ2-7, with D tentatively TRBD2 (5 bases). The CDR3 loop spans 16 amino acids. Per germline, CDR1 LGHNA and CDR2 YSLEER. Trimming removed 0 bases from V and 0 bases from J, with 12 bases in between. The CDR3 coding sequence is TGCGCCAGCAGCCAAGAGAGGGAGCCCACCTCCTACGAGCAGTACTTC. This sequence encodes CASSQEREPTSYEQYF.

The chain joins TRBV9 to TRBJ1-5; 8 bases are shared with TRBD1. The CDR3 has 13 residues. Germline V lookup: CDR1 SGDLS, CDR2 YYNGEE. V lost 5 bases and J lost 4; bases outside the gene matches: 2. The CDR3 DNA is TGTGCCAGCAGTGGGACAGGAAATCAGCCCCAGCATTTT. Protein product: CASSGTGNQPQHF.

The chain links TRBV7-2 to TRBJ2-6; 7 bases are a match to TRBD1. The CDR3 runs 19 residues. With 5 bases clipped from V and 0 bases from J, the junction kept 13 bases outside the gene matches. The germline V gene has CDR1 SGHTA and CDR2 FQGNSA. CDR3 region: CASSVPSQGLNSGANVLTF. The CDR3 nucleotides are TGTGCCAGCAGCGTACCATCACAGGGGTTAAACTCTGGGGCCAACGTCCTGACTTTC.

The chain has TRBV28 and TRBJ1-3; 7 bases match TRBD1. Germline loops: CDR1 MDHEN, CDR2 SYDVKM. J was trimmed by 0 bases and V by 6 bases; bases with no gene match: 2. This CDR3 spans 14 amino acids. As DNA, the CDR3 is TGTGCCAGCAGGGGACAGAGCTCTGGAAACACCATATATTTT. Its protein product is CASRGQSSGNTIYF.

V gene TRBV2 combines with J gene TRBJ2-1; D may be TRBD2 (6 bases). V shed 2 bases and J shed 1 base, with 12 bases lying between them. The CDR3 loop spans 16 amino acids. The V gene's germline CDR1 is SNHLY and CDR2 FYNNEI. The CDR3 here is CASSERGGDSYNEQFF. The CDR3 coding sequence is TGTGCCAGCAGTGAACGCGGCGGGGATTCCTACAATGAGCAGTTCTTC.

The chain recombines TRBV19 with TRBJ1-1; D might be TRBD1 (6 bases). The germline CDR1 and CDR2 sequences are LNHDA and SQIVND (reference sequence). V was trimmed by 7 bases and J by 5 bases, leaving 14 bases between them. CDR3 length: 13 amino acids. The DNA for the CDR3 is TGTGCCAGTAACTTAGGGGGTAATACTGAAGCTTTCTTT. Translated, it gives CASNLGGNTEAFF.

V and J are TRBV27 and TRBJ2-1; 8 nucleotides match TRBD2. The CDR3 covers 16 residues. V dropped 3 bases and J dropped 4; count of bases not matched to a gene: 8. In germline, CDR1 is MNHEY, CDR2 SMNVEV (reference sequence). The CDR3 nucleotides read TGTGCCAGCAGTTTCGGGAGGGCCTCCGTTTACAATGAGCAGTTCTTC. It specifies CASSFGRASVYNEQFF.

This chain connects TRBV30 to TRBJ1-1, with D possibly matching TRBD1 (6 bases). CDR1 GTSNPN and CDR2 SVGIG come from the germline V gene (reference sequence). The CDR3 consists of 14 residues. Trimming cost V 4 bases and J 4 bases, with 16 bases left between them. In DNA, the CDR3 is TGTGCCTGGACCCTAGGGGGAGGGGGCACTGAAGCTTTCTTT. Its protein is CAWTLGGGGTEAFF.

CDR3 DNA sequence: TGTGCCAGCAGCACCGAGACAGGGGGCTCAGATACGCAGTATTTT. It yields the protein CASSTETGGSDTQYF. This chain uses TRBV13 with TRBJ2-3; TRBD1 agrees at 10 bases. There are 15 residues in the CDR3. Germline V gene data show CDR1 as PRHDT and CDR2 as FYEKMQ (reference sequence). J was trimmed by 4 bases and V by 5 bases; bases with no gene match: 6.

The V and J genes are TRBV7-2 and TRBJ1-1, with D uncertain. V lost 2 bases to trimming and J lost 1 base, with 8 bases between them. Germline V gene sequence: CDR1 SGHTA, CDR2 FQGNSA. This CDR3 contains 14 residues. The CDR3 loop reads CASSLFRGNTEAFF. CDR3 in DNA: TGTGCCAGCAGCTTATTCCGGGGGAACACTGAAGCTTTCTTT.

This rearrangement joins TRBV29-1 to TRBJ1-2; 8 bases match TRBD1. The CDR3 is 15 residues long. Germline V lookup: CDR1 SQVTM, CDR2 ANQGSEA. The V gene end was trimmed by 6 bases and the J gene end by 2 bases; junction bases not matched to a gene: 11. CDR3 in DNA: TGCAGCGTCTCCGGGGGGCAGGGGGCGAACTATGGCTACACCTTC. Encoded protein: CSVSGGQGANYGYTF.

V and J are TRBV11-3 and TRBJ2-7; 8 nucleotides align to TRBD2. CDR1 and CDR2 (germline): SGHNT, YENEEA. The CDR3 covers 12 residues. The ends lost 6 bases at V and 5 bases at J; junction bases unmatched: 3. CDR3 in amino acids: CASRNSGNEQYF. The CDR3 nucleotides are TGTGCCAGCAGAAATAGCGGGAACGAGCAGTACTTC.

The rearrangement links TRBV5-4 to TRBJ2-7; 9 nucleotides agree with TRBD1. V was clipped by 4 bases and J by 5 bases; unmatched bases: 16. CDR3 size: 17 residues. The germline CDR1 and CDR2 sequences are SGHNT and YYREEE (reference sequence). This CDR3 reads CASSLGGGTGKRDEQYV. In nucleotides, the CDR3 is TGTGCCAGCAGCCTTGGGGGCGGGACAGGGAAACGGGACGAGCAGTACGTC.

This clone was counted between two and nine times. This chain connects TRBV11-3 to TRBJ2-2, with a possible D match to TRBD2 (6 bases). Germline V CDR1 and CDR2: SGHNT, YENEEA. Trimming cost V 5 bases and J 2 bases, with 18 bases left between them. This CDR3 is built from 17 residues. The CDR3 DNA follows: TGTGCCAGCAGCGCCAGATCTCTGGCGGGAAACACCGGGGAGCTGTTTTTT. It encodes CASSARSLAGNTGELFF.

The table lists this clone with a few counts. J is TRBJ2-1 and V is TRBV5-1; weak D call: TRBD2 (6 bases). This CDR3 spans 16 amino acids. V lost 3 bases and J lost 7, with 20 bases in between. CDR1 SGHRS and CDR2 YFSETQ come from the germline V gene. CDR3 sequence reads: CASSSGEVIRGNEQFF. The CDR3 DNA reads TGCGCCAGCAGCTCGGGGGAGGTCATACGAGGGAATGAGCAGTTCTTC.

The rearrangement links TRBV12-5 to TRBJ1-1; 7 bases align to TRBD1. Germline values: CDR1 LGHNT, CDR2 FRNRAP. After removal of 3 bases from V and 4 bases from J, the junction contained 2 bases not matched to a gene. This CDR3 has 13 residues. CDR3 sequence reads: CASGLQGFTEAFF. In DNA form, the CDR3 reads TGTGCTAGTGGTTTACAGGGGTTCACTGAAGCTTTCTTT.

In nucleotides, the CDR3 is TGTGCCATCAGGACTACTAGCGGGAGCTCCTACAATGAGCAGTTCTTC. This sequence encodes CAIRTTSGSSYNEQFF. The V gene is TRBV10-3, the J gene TRBJ2-1, with 11 bases fitting TRBD2. This CDR3 has 16 residues. Germline V gene sequence: CDR1 ENHRY, CDR2 SYGVKD. With V trimmed by 6 bases and J by 0 bases, 4 bases remained unmatched.

J is TRBJ2-5 and V is TRBV9; the D is unclear. The V end was cut by 0 bases, the J end by 5 bases, with 14 bases between. The CDR3 is made up of 15 amino acids. The germline V gene encodes CDR1 SGDLS and CDR2 YYNGEE. The CDR3 sequence is CASSVEGRFFETQYF. CDR3 DNA sequence: TGTGCCAGCAGCGTAGAAGGCAGGTTTTTTGAGACCCAGTACTTC.

The rearrangement uses TRBV27 and TRBJ1-1; maybe TRBD1 (5 bases). The V end was cut by 3 bases, the J end by 6 bases, with 11 bases between. CDR1 and CDR2 (germline): MNHEY, SMNVEV (reference sequence). The length of the CDR3 is 13 residues. The CDR3 DNA sequence: TGTGCCAGCAGTTTTTTAGGGGCTGCTGAAGCTTTCTTT. It specifies CASSFLGAAEAFF.